What follows describes a single T cell receptor (beta chain). This CDR3 is built from 15 residues. Unmatched junction bases numbered 3, after V lost 0 bases and J lost 1 base. CDR1 and CDR2 (germline): SGHRS, YFSETQ. The assay was immunoSEQ multiplex PCR, and TCRdb's table has in-frame clones only and misses some. Of around 160,000 clones listed, about four fifths are singletons. The data derive from a study of blood T cell repertoires in COVID-19. V gene TRBV5-1 combines with J gene TRBJ2-7; 8 positions match TRBD2. The sequence came from a woman between 55 and 75 years old who had recovered from COVID-19. The sample consisted of PBMCs or T cells enriched from blood (not recorded which). CDR3 DNA: TGCGCCAGCAGCTTGGCAAGCGGGGGTTCCTACGAGCAGTACTTC. This encodes CASSLASGGSYEQYF.